Listed below are T cell receptor beta chains from one sample, sequenced in a study of cytomegalovirus exposure and HLA in healthy donors. Clones were sequenced by immunoSEQ multiplex PCR, and TCRdb holds only the in-frame ones, with some missing. The data show nearly 100,000 clones, more than 70% seen once. Sequencing was carried out using PBMCs. Receptors originate from an older woman in good health and CMV-seropositive. Both conserved end residues are part of each CDR3. The D gene is left open where the match is weak. Only part of the rows carry a size: once, few, many, or a class if the clone is expanded.

j_call | v_call | clone_size | d_call | cdr3_aa | cdr3_nt
TRBJ1-1 | TRBV4-1 | few | . | CASSQPTERNTEAFF | TGCGCCAGCAGCCAACCAACAGAAAGAAACACTGAAGCTTTCTTT
TRBJ1-2 | TRBV29-1 | . | . | CSVRTAIYGYTF | TGCAGCGTCCGGACAGCCATCTATGGCTACACCTTC
TRBJ1-3 | TRBV5-4 | . | . | CASSLTGDSGNTIYF | TGTGCCAGCAGCTTGACAGGAGACTCTGGAAACACCATATATTTT
TRBJ2-1 | TRBV2 | . | TRBD2 | CASNRRTSGSSYNEQFF | TGTGCCAGCAATCGGAGGACTAGCGGGAGCTCCTACAATGAGCAGTTCTTC
TRBJ2-2 | TRBV5-1 | many | . | CASSPRVGGRTGELFF | TGCGCCAGCAGCCCCCGGGTGGGGGGACGCACCGGGGAGCTGTTTTTT
TRBJ1-2 | TRBV19 | . | TRBD1 | CASSQTGGAIGYTF | TGTGCCAGTAGCCAAACAGGGGGAGCAATTGGCTACACCTTC
TRBJ2-5 | TRBV5-1 | . | TRBD2 | CASEPSYSSGREETQYF | TGCGCCAGCGAACCCAGCTATTCGAGCGGGAGGGAAGAGACCCAGTACTTC
TRBJ2-2 | TRBV18 | . | . | CASSPIGNTGELFF | TGTGCCAGCTCACCAATCGGTAACACCGGGGAGCTGTTTTTT
TRBJ2-2 | TRBV19 | . | TRBD2 | CASSLGRRRTSRNTGELFF | TGTGCCAGTAGCCTCGGACGTAGACGGACTAGCAGGAACACCGGGGAGCTGTTTTTT
TRBJ2-5 | TRBV5-1 | . | TRBD2 | CASSLAVAGGLETQYF | TGCGCCAGCAGCTTGGCGGTAGCGGGAGGGCTGGAGACCCAGTACTTC
TRBJ2-4 | TRBV5-6 | . | . | CASSLWANPLQYF | TGTGCCAGCAGCTTGTGGGCTAACCCTCTTCAGTACTTC
TRBJ2-7 | TRBV20-1 | . | . | CSARDGASGYF | TGCAGTGCTAGAGATGGGGCCTCGGGGTACTTC
TRBJ2-5 | TRBV11-2 | few | . | CASGLPSATQYF | TGTGCCAGCGGGCTACCTAGCGCGACCCAGTACTTC
TRBJ2-2 | TRBV5-4 | . | TRBD2 | CASRYSGTTGELFF | TGTGCCAGCAGGTATAGCGGGACCACCGGGGAGCTGTTTTTT
TRBJ2-1 | TRBV7-3 | once | . | CASSVREGARHEQFF | TGTGCCAGCAGCGTTCGGGAGGGGGCGCGTCATGAGCAGTTCTTC
TRBJ1-2 | TRBV5-5 | . | . | CASSLGHSLYGYTF | TGTGCCAGCAGCTTGGGACATTCTCTCTATGGCTACACCTTC